This T cell receptor (beta chain) was identified in a study of blood T cell repertoires in COVID-19. On the study more broadly: Acute and convalescent COVID-19 samples came from the United States, Italy and Spain.

The authors' processing: The assay estimated nucleated cells by amplifying reference gene primers. The method was immunoSEQ multiplex PCR; TCRdb's version includes in-frame clones alone and lacks a portion of them. V and J calls and clone size follow that table, whereas D and trimming were derived from the DNA. The sample records about 58,000 clones, 90% being singletons. Germline V CDR1 and CDR2: SGDLS, YYNGEE. This CDR3 spans 16 amino acids. Trimming stripped 3 bases from V and 1 base from J, with 15 bases between. This rearrangement joins TRBV9 to TRBJ2-3, with D tentatively TRBD2 (7 bases). The TCR comes from a man aged 55 to 70 with active COVID-19. Sequencing used peripheral blood. The CDR3 DNA is TGTGCCAGCAGCGACGAGGGGGGGTTTGGCACAGATACGCAGTATTTT. As protein: CASSDEGGFGTDTQYF.